Below, 30 T cell receptor beta chains from the same sample are listed, as sequenced in a study of monozygotic twins with inflammatory bowel disease. TCRdb re-analyzed the 5' RACE reads; it lists each CDR3 protein once, without DNA. The sample totals about 170,000 distinct CDR3 sequences; its top ten clones hold about 2.7%. The sample taken for sequencing was blood. These receptors were collected from a human donor with ulcerative colitis or Crohn's disease, or a healthy co-twin of an affected twin (not recorded which).

This chain links TRBV2 with TRBJ1-2; TCRdb calls TRBD1, which cannot be checked without DNA. The CDR3 covers 14 residues. Germline V gives CDR1 SNHLY, CDR2 FYNNEI. CDR3 sequence reads: CASSDAGGYYGYTF.

The chain is built from TRBV9 and TRBJ2-3. Germline V gene lookup returns CDR1 SGDLS and CDR2 YYNGEE. The CDR3 runs to 16 residues. Here the CDR3 reads CASSVIDSASTDTQYF.

This chain links TRBV7-6 with TRBJ1-1; TCRdb's assignment of TRBD1 cannot be checked, as there is no DNA. Germline V CDR1 and CDR2: SGHVS, FNYEAQ. The CDR3 contains 15 residues. The CDR3 spells CASSWLNVGGTEAFF. Full variable domain (remainder filled in from reference TRBV7-6 and TRBJ1-1): GAGVSQSPRYKVTKRGQDVALRCDPISGHVSLYWYRQALGQGPEFLTYFNYEAQQDKSGLPNDRFSAERPEGSISTLTIQRTEQRDSAMYRCASSWLNVGGTEAFFGQGTRLTVV.

The chain combines TRBV30 with TRBJ2-1; TCRdb proposes TRBD1, but this gene call is untestable without DNA. The CDR3 contains 13 residues. Looked up from germline, CDR1 is GTSNPN and CDR2 is SVGIG (reference sequence). The chain's CDR3 is CAWRPGQFNEQFF.

The chain combines TRBV6-6 with TRBJ1-4; TCRdb selects TRBD1, and the lack of DNA leaves this call unchecked. The length of the CDR3 is 14 residues. Germline assignment: CDR1 MNHNY and CDR2 SVGAGI (reference sequence). This chain's CDR3 is CASSPRGANEKLFF.

The chain links TRBV5-1 to TRBJ2-7; the TCRdb call, TRBD2, lacks DNA for checking. The CDR3 is 15 residues long. Germline V gene sequence: CDR1 SGHRS, CDR2 YFSETQ. CDR3 sequence: CASSHSRLAPYEQYF.

The chain has TRBV9 and TRBJ2-1; TCRdb's D gene call, TRBD2, goes unchecked for lack of DNA. CDR3 length equals 16 residues. Germline V lookup: CDR1 SGDLS, CDR2 YYNGEE. CDR3 region: CASSQGLAEGYNEQFF.

The chain carries TRBV7-8 and TRBJ1-3; TCRdb indicates TRBD1, and absent DNA this call remains unverified. The CDR3 spans 15 residues. The V gene's germline CDR1 is SGHVS and CDR2 FQNEAQ. CDR3 region: CASTGGRTSGNTIYF.

The genes are TRBV7-2 and TRBJ1-1; TCRdb proposes TRBD1, but this gene call is untestable without DNA. There are 15 residues in the CDR3. Germline V gene data show CDR1 as SGHTA and CDR2 as FQGNSA. The CDR3 region is CASSRMGEMNTEAFF.

The chain recombines TRBV15 with TRBJ2-5; TCRdb designates TRBD1, a call that cannot be tested without DNA. Germline CDR1 reads LNHNV; CDR2 reads YYDKDF (reference sequence). The CDR3 contains 14 residues. This CDR3 reads CATSRGGDEETQYF.

The chain has TRBV5-6 and TRBJ2-7; TCRdb's D call, TRBD2, is unchecked because there is no DNA. The germline CDR1 and CDR2 sequences are SGHDT and YYEEEE. CDR3 size: 13 residues. The CDR3 spells CASSPGYSYEQYF.

This chain connects TRBV7-2 to TRBJ1-3. This CDR3 region has 16 residues. Germline values: CDR1 SGHTA, CDR2 FQGNSA. Here the CDR3 reads CASSSSDGSSGNTIYF.

This sequence joins TRBV3-1 and TRBJ1-4. This CDR3 spans 14 amino acids. Germline lookup yields CDR1 LGHDT and CDR2 YNNKEL (reference sequence). The CDR3 sequence: CASSLGGANEKLFF.

This chain joins TRBV20-1 and TRBJ2-5. Germline assignment: CDR1 DFQATT and CDR2 SNEGSKA (reference sequence). The CDR3 contains 12 residues. The CDR3 sequence: CTAVGVQETQYF.

The J gene is TRBJ2-7, the V gene TRBV7-2; TCRdb's D gene call, TRBD2, goes unchecked for lack of DNA. The CDR3 extends over 15 amino acids. The V gene's germline CDR1 is SGHTA and CDR2 FQGNSA. This chain's CDR3 is CASSFFSGLSCEQYF.

This chain joins TRBV27 and TRBJ1-2; TCRdb returns TRBD1, unconfirmable since there is no DNA. CDR1 is MNHEY and CDR2 is SMNVEV in the germline V gene (reference sequence). The CDR3 contains 15 residues. This chain's CDR3 is CASSPRQGPSYGYTF.

The chain combines TRBV20-1 with TRBJ2-1; TCRdb names TRBD2, which stays unverified in the absence of DNA. The CDR3 runs to 16 residues. Per the germline V gene, CDR1 is DFQATT and CDR2 is SNEGSKA (reference sequence). The CDR3 reads CSALRLAGGLYNEQFF.

The chain joins TRBV5-1 to TRBJ2-1. This CDR3 spans 16 amino acids. Germline-derived CDR1 and CDR2 are SGHRS and YFSETQ. CDR3 loop: CASSLEVGSSYNEQFF.

V usage is TRBV20-1 and J usage is TRBJ1-1. CDR1 and CDR2 (germline): DFQATT, SNEGSKA (reference sequence). There are 14 residues in the CDR3. CDR3 protein: CSASGGEYNTEAFF.

The chain uses TRBV6-5 and TRBJ2-3; TCRdb returns TRBD1, unconfirmable since there is no DNA. CDR3 size: 15 residues. The germline V gene has CDR1 MNHEY and CDR2 SVGAGI. The CDR3 loop reads CASSWGTQVADTQYF.

The rearrangement links TRBV10-1 to TRBJ2-3; there is no DNA to check the TCRdb D call of TRBD1. Germline CDR1 is WNHNN and CDR2 is SYGVQD (reference sequence). The CDR3 contains 18 residues. CDR3 in amino acids: CASSDSTSDPASTDTQYF.

This chain uses TRBV9 with TRBJ1-5. The CDR3 extends over 14 amino acids. Germline lookup yields CDR1 SGDLS and CDR2 YYNGEE. The CDR3 protein is CASSVGFSNQPQHF.

This chain's CDR3 is CASSTEFGQAHSYGYTF. The chain is built from TRBV19 and TRBJ1-2; TCRdb selects TRBD1, and the lack of DNA leaves this call unchecked. Germline loops: CDR1 LNHDA, CDR2 SQIVND (reference sequence). The CDR3 extends over 17 amino acids.

V is TRBV11-1 and J is TRBJ2-5. This CDR3 is built from 13 residues. Germline loops: CDR1 SGHAT, CDR2 FQDESV (reference sequence). CDR3 in amino acids: CASSLDLQETQYF. The full variable domain, in which reference TRBV11-1 and TRBJ2-5 provide the parts outside the CDR3, is EAEVAQSPRYKITEKSQAVAFWCDPISGHATLYWYRQILGQGPELLVQFQDESVVDDSQLPKDRFSAERLKGVDSTLKIQPAELGDSAMYLCASSLDLQETQYFGPGTRLLVL.

CDR3 in amino acids: CASSSGTFYTGELFF. This chain joins TRBV5-4 and TRBJ2-2; TCRdb picks TRBD2, but there is no DNA to check that call. The CDR3 extends over 15 amino acids. CDR1 and CDR2 (germline): SGHNT, YYREEE (reference sequence).

The V and J genes are TRBV29-1 and TRBJ2-3; TCRdb gives TRBD2 as the D gene, but with no DNA this cannot be confirmed. CDR1 is SQVTM, CDR2 ANQGSEA, per germline. The length of the CDR3 is 17 residues. The CDR3 reads CSVAFVPPGAQGDTQYF.

V usage is TRBV6-2 or TRBV6-3 and J usage is TRBJ2-7; lacking DNA, the TRBD2 call made by TCRdb goes unchecked. CDR3 length: 15 residues. Germline CDR1 reads MNHEY; CDR2 reads SVGEGT. The chain's CDR3 is CASIRAGAISYEQYF.

The V gene is TRBV24-1, the J gene TRBJ2-5. CDR1 KGHDR and CDR2 SFDVKD come from the germline V gene. The CDR3 length is 14 residues. CDR3 sequence reads: CATSDSGFQETQYF.

This chain links TRBV7-6 with TRBJ2-7; the TCRdb D gene call, TRBD2, has no DNA to confirm it. There are 15 residues in the CDR3. Germline CDR1 is SGHVS and CDR2 is FNYEAQ. CDR3 loop: CASSLLGQASYEQYF.

V gene TRBV28 combines with J gene TRBJ1-1; TCRdb reports TRBD1, a call that lacks DNA to check it against. In germline, CDR1 is MDHEN, CDR2 SYDVKM. This CDR3 region has 14 residues. CDR3 sequence reads: CASSLRGYDTEAFF.